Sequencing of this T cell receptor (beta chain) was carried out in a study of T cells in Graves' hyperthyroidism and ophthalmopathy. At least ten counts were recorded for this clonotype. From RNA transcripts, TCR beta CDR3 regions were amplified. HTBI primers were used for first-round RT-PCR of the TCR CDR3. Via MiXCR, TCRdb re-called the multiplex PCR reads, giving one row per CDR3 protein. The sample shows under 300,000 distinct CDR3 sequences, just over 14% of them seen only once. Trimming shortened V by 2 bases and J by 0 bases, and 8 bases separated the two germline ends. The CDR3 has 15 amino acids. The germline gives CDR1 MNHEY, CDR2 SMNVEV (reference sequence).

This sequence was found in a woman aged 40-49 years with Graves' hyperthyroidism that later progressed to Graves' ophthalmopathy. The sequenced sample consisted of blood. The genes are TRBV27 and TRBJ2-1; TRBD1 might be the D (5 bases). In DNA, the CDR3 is TGTGCCAGCAGTTTAGGCAGGGACTCCTACAATGAGCAGTTCTTC. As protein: CASSLGRDSYNEQFF.